What follows are 3 T cell receptor beta chains derived from one specimen sequenced in a study of cytomegalovirus exposure and HLA in healthy donors (dated by TCRdb to the late 2010s). The library was obtained by the immunoSEQ multiplex PCR assay. For the multiplex PCR, a mixture combining 60 forward primers for TCR Vbeta segments and 13 reverse primers for TCR Jbeta segments was used. Imported from immuneACCESS, the table was reduced by TCRdb to in-frame sequences with V and J called. These copies leave out some clones; in studies compared against another copy, an unresolved V gene accounts for under half, and the cause of the remainder is not known. The sample records 200,000 to 250,000 clones, roughly 80% of which are singletons. Approximately 3% of the sample is taken by the ten largest. Sample: PBMCs. The receptors were gathered from a woman aged 25-40 years in good health and CMV-seronegative.

This chain links TRBV4-1 with TRBJ1-4; 11 positions agree with TRBD1. The CDR3 runs to 17 residues. V gave up 3 bases and J gave up 3 bases; unmatched junction bases: 6. CDR1 and CDR2 from the germline V gene are MGHRA and YSYEKL. As DNA, the CDR3 is TGCGCCAGCAGCCATCGGGACAGGGGGTTACCTAATGAAAAACTGTTTTTT. The encoded protein is CASSHRDRGLPNEKLFF.

The genes are TRBV7-6 and TRBJ2-1, with D hard to call. V lost 5 bases to trimming and J lost 7 bases, with 9 bases between them. Germline V CDR1 and CDR2: SGHVS, FNYEAQ. This CDR3 is 12 amino acids long. In DNA form, the CDR3 reads TGTGCCAGCAGCGATCCCCTAAATGAGCAGTTCTTC. Its protein product is CASSDPLNEQFF.

The chain recombines TRBV9 with TRBJ1-3; no clear D gene. CDR3 length: 16 residues. Germline CDR1 and CDR2: SGDLS and YYNGEE. With 6 bases removed from V and 0 bases from J, the gap between germline ends came to 16 bases. The CDR3, as DNA: TGTGCCAGCACCAAATTGGCCTCTCCCTCTGGAAACACCATATATTTT. It translates to CASTKLASPSGNTIYF. The whole variable domain, remainder taken from reference TRBV9 and TRBJ1-3, is DSGVTQTPKHLITATGQRVTLRCSPRSGDLSVYWYQQSLDQGLQFLIQYYNGEERAKGNILERFSAQQFPDLHSELNLSSLELGDSALYFCASTKLASPSGNTIYFGEGSWLTVV.